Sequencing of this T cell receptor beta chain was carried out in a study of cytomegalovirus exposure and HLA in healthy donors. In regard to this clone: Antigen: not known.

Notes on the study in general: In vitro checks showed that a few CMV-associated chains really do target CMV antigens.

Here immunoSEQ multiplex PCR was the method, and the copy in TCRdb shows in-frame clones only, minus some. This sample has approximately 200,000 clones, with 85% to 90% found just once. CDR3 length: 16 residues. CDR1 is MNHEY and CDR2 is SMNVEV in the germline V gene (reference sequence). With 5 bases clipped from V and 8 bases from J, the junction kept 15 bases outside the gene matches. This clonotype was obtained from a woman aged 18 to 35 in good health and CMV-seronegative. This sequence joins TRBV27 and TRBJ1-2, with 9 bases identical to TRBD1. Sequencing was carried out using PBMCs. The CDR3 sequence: CASSPSSLQGAGGYTF. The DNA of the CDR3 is TGTGCCAGCAGTCCAAGTTCCTTACAGGGGGCTGGAGGCTACACCTTC.